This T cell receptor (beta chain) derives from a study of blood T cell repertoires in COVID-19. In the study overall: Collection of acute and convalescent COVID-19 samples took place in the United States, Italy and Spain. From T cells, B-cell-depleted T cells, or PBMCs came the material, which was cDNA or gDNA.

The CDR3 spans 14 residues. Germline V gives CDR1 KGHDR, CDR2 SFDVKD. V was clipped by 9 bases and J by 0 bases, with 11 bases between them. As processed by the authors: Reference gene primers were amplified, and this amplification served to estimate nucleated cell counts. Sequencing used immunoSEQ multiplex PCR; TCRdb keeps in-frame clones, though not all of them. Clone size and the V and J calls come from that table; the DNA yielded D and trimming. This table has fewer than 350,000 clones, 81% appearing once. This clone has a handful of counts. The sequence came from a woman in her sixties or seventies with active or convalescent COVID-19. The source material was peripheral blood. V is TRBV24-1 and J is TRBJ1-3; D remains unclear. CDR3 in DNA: TGTGCCACCCACCCCACAGCCTCTGGAAACACCATATATTTT. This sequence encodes CATHPTASGNTIYF.